This TCR beta chain was retrieved from a study of Graves' ophthalmopathy and Graves' hyperthyroidism. This clonotype was counted once. Its antigen is unidentified. The germline CDR1 and CDR2 sequences are MNHEY and SMNVEV (reference sequence). The CDR3 runs 20 residues. V shed 4 bases and J shed 0 bases, with 22 bases lying between them. Scientists amplified the TCR beta CDR3 regions from RNA transcripts. The authors performed first-round RT-PCR with HTBI primers and then a second-round multiplex PCR. TCRdb re-derived calls from the multiplex PCR reads in MiXCR, one entry per CDR3 protein. Of about 400,000 distinct CDR3 sequences listed, just over 15% are singletons. Study observations and caveats: Discriminating ophthalmopathy from stable hyperthyroidism, a 13-signature model attained a sensitivity of under 90% and a specificity of around 77%.

This receptor was taken from a woman younger than 30 with stable Graves' hyperthyroidism. The sequencing input was peripheral blood. The rearrangement joins TRBV27 to TRBJ2-6; D may correspond to TRBD1 or TRBD2 (6 bases each). The CDR3 region is CASSSPGVQGTRSGANVLTF. For the CDR3, the DNA is TGTGCCAGCAGTTCCCCCGGGGTGCAGGGGACTCGCTCTGGGGCCAACGTCCTGACTTTC.